This T cell receptor beta chain was identified during a study of PD-1 blockade in classical Hodgkin lymphoma. Regarding this clone: A junction boundary mismatches the germline segment, possibly from a read error.

Germline assignment: CDR1 SGHVS and CDR2 FNYEAQ. This CDR3 spans 15 amino acids. Repertoires were generated with immunoSEQ multiplex PCR, while TCRdb's copy carries only in-frame clones and drops some. Among 30,000 or so clones listed, roughly four fifths were seen once. As to time point: cycle 4 day 1 (C4D1), after 6 weeks of nivolumab. Every patient was affected by relapse after autologous stem cell transplantation, while exposure to brentuximab vedotin was not uniform. The chain has TRBV7-6 and TRBJ1-1; 9 nucleotides line up with TRBD1. The TCR was taken from a human donor with classical Hodgkin lymphoma. The source material was peripheral blood mononuclear cells (PBMCs), sampled before the fourth cycle of nivolumab. CDR3 DNA: TGTGCCAACAGCCTTCGGACAGGGGCGAACACTGAAGCTTTCTTT. This translates into CANSLRTGANTEAFF.